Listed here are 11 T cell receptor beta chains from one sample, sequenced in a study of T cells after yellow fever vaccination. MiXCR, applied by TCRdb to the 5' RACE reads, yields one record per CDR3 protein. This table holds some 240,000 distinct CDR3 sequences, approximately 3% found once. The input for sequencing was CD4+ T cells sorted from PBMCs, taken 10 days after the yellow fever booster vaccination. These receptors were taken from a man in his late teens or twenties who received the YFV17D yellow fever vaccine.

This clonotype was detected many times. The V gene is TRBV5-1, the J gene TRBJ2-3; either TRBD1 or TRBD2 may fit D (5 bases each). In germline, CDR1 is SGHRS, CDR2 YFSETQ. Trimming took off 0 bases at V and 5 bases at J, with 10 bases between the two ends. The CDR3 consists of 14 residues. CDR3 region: CASSLVGTQDTQYF. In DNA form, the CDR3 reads TGCGCCAGCAGCTTGGTCGGGACCCAAGATACGCAGTATTTT.

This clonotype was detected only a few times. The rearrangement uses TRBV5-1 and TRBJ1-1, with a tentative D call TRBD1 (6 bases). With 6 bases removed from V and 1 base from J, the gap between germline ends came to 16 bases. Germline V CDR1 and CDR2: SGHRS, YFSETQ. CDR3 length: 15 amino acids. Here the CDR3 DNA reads TGCGCCAGCAACAAGGGGGGGTTCGGGAACACTGAAGCTTTCTTT. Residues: CASNKGGFGNTEAFF. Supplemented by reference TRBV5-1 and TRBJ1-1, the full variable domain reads KAGVTQTPRYLIKTRGQQVTLSCSPISGHRSVSWYQQTPGQGLQFLFEYFSETQRNKGNFPGRFSGRQFSNSRSEMNVSTLELGDSALYLCASNKGGFGNTEAFFGQGTRLTVV.

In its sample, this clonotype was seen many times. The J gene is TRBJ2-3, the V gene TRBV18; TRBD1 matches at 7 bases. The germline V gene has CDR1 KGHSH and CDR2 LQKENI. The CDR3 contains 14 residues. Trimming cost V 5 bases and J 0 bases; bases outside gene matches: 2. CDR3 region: CASSGDRSTDTQYF. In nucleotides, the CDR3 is TGTGCCAGCTCAGGGGACAGAAGCACAGATACGCAGTATTTT.

CDR3 in amino acids: CASSLVGSGGGTQYF. Written as DNA, the CDR3 is TGTGCCAGCAGCTTAGTTGGTAGCGGGGGGGGAACGCAGTATTTT. V usage is TRBV7-2 and J usage is TRBJ2-3; 11 positions agree with TRBD2. The CDR3 is made up of 15 amino acids. Trimming cost V 1 base and J 9 bases; bases outside gene matches: 6. Per germline, CDR1 SGHTA and CDR2 FQGNSA.

DNA for the CDR3: TGCGCCAGCAGTTTTGGACAGGGGGCCGCCGGGGAGCTGTTTTTT. Its translation is CASSFGQGAAGELFF. The chain is built from TRBV5-1 and TRBJ2-2, with 11 bases lining up with TRBD1. The V gene end was trimmed by 5 bases and the J gene end by 6 bases; junction bases not matched to a gene: 6. Germline V gene data show CDR1 as SGHRS and CDR2 as YFSETQ. This CDR3 has 15 amino acids.

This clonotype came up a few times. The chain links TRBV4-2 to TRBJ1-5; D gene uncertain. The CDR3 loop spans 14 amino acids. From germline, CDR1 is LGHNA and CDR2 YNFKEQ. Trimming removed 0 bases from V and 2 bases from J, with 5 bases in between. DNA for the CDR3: TGTGCCAGCAGCCAAGAGTACGGCAATCAGCCCCAGCATTTT. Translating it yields CASSQEYGNQPQHF.

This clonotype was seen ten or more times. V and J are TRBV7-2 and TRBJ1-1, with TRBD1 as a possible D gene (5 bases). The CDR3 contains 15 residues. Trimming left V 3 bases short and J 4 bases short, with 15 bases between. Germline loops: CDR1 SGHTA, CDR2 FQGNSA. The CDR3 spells CASSFSPGRTTEAFF. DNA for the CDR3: TGTGCCAGCAGCTTTTCGCCGGGACGGACCACTGAAGCTTTCTTT.

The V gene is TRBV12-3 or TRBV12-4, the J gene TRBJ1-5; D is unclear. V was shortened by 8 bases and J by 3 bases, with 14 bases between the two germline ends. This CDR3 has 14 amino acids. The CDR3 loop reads CASAVQDPNQPQHF. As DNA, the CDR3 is TGTGCCAGCGCCGTACAAGACCCCAATCAGCCCCAGCATTTT.

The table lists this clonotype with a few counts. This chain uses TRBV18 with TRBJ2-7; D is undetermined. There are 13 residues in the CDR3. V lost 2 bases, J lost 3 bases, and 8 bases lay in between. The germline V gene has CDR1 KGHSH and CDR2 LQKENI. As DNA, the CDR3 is TGTGCCAGCTCACCAGCTCTATACTACGAGCAGTACTTC. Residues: CASSPALYYEQYF.

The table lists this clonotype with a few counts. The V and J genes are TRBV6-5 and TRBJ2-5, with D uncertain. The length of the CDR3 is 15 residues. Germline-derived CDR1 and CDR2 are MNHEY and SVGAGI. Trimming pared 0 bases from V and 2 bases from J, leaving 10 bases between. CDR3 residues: CASSYSGPGQETQYF. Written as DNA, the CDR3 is TGTGCCAGCAGTTACTCTGGCCCCGGGCAAGAGACCCAGTACTTC.

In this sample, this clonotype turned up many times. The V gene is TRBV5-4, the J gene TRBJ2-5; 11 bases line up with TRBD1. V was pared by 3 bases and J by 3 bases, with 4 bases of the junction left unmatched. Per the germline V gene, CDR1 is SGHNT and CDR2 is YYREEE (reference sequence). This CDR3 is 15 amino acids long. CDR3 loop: CASSSGQGAKETQYF. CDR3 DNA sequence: TGTGCCAGCAGCTCAGGACAGGGGGCGAAAGAGACCCAGTACTTC.